Listed below are T cell receptor beta chains from one sample, sequenced in a study of PD-1 blockade in classical Hodgkin lymphoma. Profiling relied on immunoSEQ multiplex PCR, and the TCRdb table lists in-frame clones only, not all of them. The sample consists of under 15,000 clones, about 90% of them appearing once. Sequenced here: CD4+ T cells from blood, sampled before the fourth cycle of nivolumab. These receptors came from a human donor with classical Hodgkin lymphoma. CDR3s include the opening cysteine and the closing phenylalanine or tryptophan. A D gene is named only where the DNA matches it firmly. Clone size, where shown, is once, few, many, or a class for clones that have expanded.

TRBJ1-2 . . TRBV5-1 CASSPGPGADLRYTF TGCGCCAGCAGCCCGGGCCCGGGGGCCGATCTTCGCTACACCTTC
TRBJ1-1 . . TRBV25-1 CASSESGENTEAFF TGTGCCAGCAGTGAATCTGGGGAGAACACTGAAGCTTTCTTT
TRBJ1-1 . . TRBV7-8 CASSLAVTEAFF TGTGCCAGCAGCTTAGCGGTGACTGAAGCTTTCTTT
TRBJ2-7 . . TRBV11-2 CASSLGQPYEQYF TGTGCCAGCAGCTTAGGGCAGCCCTACGAGCAGTACTTC
TRBJ1-2 TRBD1 . TRBV6-1 CATVRQGGYTF TGTGCCACCGTCCGACAGGGTGGCTACACCTTC
TRBJ2-7 . . TRBV13 CASSLGLSLAATYEQYF TGTGCCAGCAGCTTAGGCCTAAGTTTGGCTGCTACCTACGAGCAGTACTTC
TRBJ2-5 TRBD1 . TRBV18 CASSLGQGTGETQYF TGTGCCAGCTCACTAGGACAGGGAACGGGAGAGACCCAGTACTTC
TRBJ1-5 . . TRBV29-1 CSTGEGGNQPQHF TGCAGCACTGGGGAGGGGGGCAATCAGCCCCAGCATTTT
TRBJ1-5 . . TRBV5-8 CASSLEVGSGQPQHF TGTGCCAGCAGCTTGGAGGTGGGGTCGGGACAGCCCCAGCATTTT
TRBJ1-5 . . TRBV5-1 CASSLDRFQPQHF TGCGCCAGCAGCTTGGACCGTTTTCAGCCCCAGCATTTT
TRBJ2-1 . . TRBV5-8 CASSMGSLRAVPRDNEQFF TGTGCCAGCAGTATGGGGAGTTTGAGAGCGGTGCCGAGGGATAATGAGCAGTTCTTC
TRBJ2-2 . . TRBV7-9 CASRSGELFF TGTGCCAGCCGCTCCGGGGAGCTGTTTTTT
TRBJ2-3 TRBD2 . TRBV11-2 CASSRTSGGTDTQYF TGTGCCAGCAGCCGAACTAGCGGGGGCACAGATACGCAGTATTTT
TRBJ2-5 TRBD1 . TRBV7-3 CASSRNRGSQETQYF TGTGCCAGCAGCCGGAACAGGGGGAGCCAAGAGACCCAGTACTTC
TRBJ2-3 . once TRBV28 CAILSGTTDTQYF TGTGCCATCCTTAGCGGCACCACAGATACGCAGTATTTT
TRBJ2-2 . . TRBV5-1 CASMGRGGTGELFF TGCGCCAGCATGGGCAGGGGAGGAACCGGGGAGCTGTTTTTT
TRBJ2-5 TRBD2 . TRBV5-4 CASSLYTTSGSTIQYF TGTGCCAGCAGCTTGTACACTACTAGCGGGAGTACCATCCAGTACTTC
TRBJ2-7 . . TRBV6-4 CASSWGRSSYEQYF TGTGCCAGCAGTTGGGGAAGATCAAGCTACGAGCAGTACTTC
TRBJ1-2 TRBD1 . TRBV6-5 CASSYRKTGTYGYTF TGTGCCAGCAGTTACAGGAAGACAGGGACCTATGGCTACACCTTC
TRBJ1-4 . once TRBV11-2 CASSSRSSGDQLFF TGTGCCAGCAGCTCACGTTCGTCAGGGGATCAACTGTTTTTT
TRBJ2-3 . . TRBV2 CASSEVGFTDTQYF TGTGCCAGCAGTGAAGTCGGGTTCACAGATACGCAGTATTTT
TRBJ1-2 . medium-sized TRBV28 CASSNHGNYGYTF TGTGCCAGCAGTAACCATGGTAACTATGGCTACACCTTC
TRBJ2-6 . . TRBV5-1 CASSLSGAGANVLTF TGCGCCAGCAGCTTGTCAGGGGCGGGGGCCAACGTCCTGACTTTC
TRBJ2-6 . . TRBV19 CASSLGNSGANVLTF TGTGCCAGTAGTTTGGGGAACTCTGGGGCCAACGTCCTGACTTTC
TRBJ2-3 . . TRBV2 CASSLDTDTQYF TGTGCCAGCAGTTTAGACACAGATACGCAGTATTTT
TRBJ2-7 TRBD1 . TRBV2 CASRTGVFSSYEQYF TGTGCCAGCAGAACAGGGGTCTTTTCCTCCTACGAGCAGTACTTC
TRBJ2-7 . . TRBV28 CASSPTVSYEQYF TGTGCCAGCAGTCCGACAGTGTCCTACGAGCAGTACTTC
TRBJ2-5 TRBD2 . TRBV5-1 CASSLRVGGETQYF TGCGCCAGCAGCTTGAGGGTCGGGGGGGAGACCCAGTACTTC
TRBJ2-2 . . TRBV5-1 CASSPSLESGELFF TGCGCCAGCAGCCCCTCACTAGAATCCGGGGAGCTGTTTTTT
TRBJ2-5 TRBD1 . TRBV5-4 CASSSRTGPETQYF TGTGCCAGCAGCTCTAGGACAGGGCCAGAGACCCAGTACTTC
TRBJ2-1 . . TRBV19 CASSPRTDNEQFF TGTGCCAGTAGTCCACGGACCGACAATGAGCAGTTCTTC
TRBJ2-2 . once TRBV14 CASSQDRLNTGELFF TGTGCCAGCAGCCAAGACAGGCTAAACACCGGGGAGCTGTTTTTT
TRBJ2-5 TRBD1 . TRBV19 CASSHGQGLLGWSETQYF TGTGCCAGTAGTCATGGACAGGGACTTCTGGGATGGTCGGAGACCCAGTACTTC
TRBJ1-1 TRBD1 . TRBV5-1 CASSRMTGALNTEAFF TGCGCCAGCTCACGAATGACAGGGGCCTTGAACACTGAAGCTTTCTTT
TRBJ1-5 . . TRBV7-8 CASSRGQPQHF TGTGCCAGCAGCCGGGGACAGCCCCAGCATTTT
TRBJ1-2 . few TRBV6-1 CASSEFEEGYTF TGTGCCAGCAGTGAATTTGAGGAGGGCTACACCTTC
TRBJ2-7 TRBD1 . TRBV11-3 CASSPGTGKFYEQYF TGTGCCAGCAGCCCCGGGACAGGGAAGTTCTACGAGCAGTACTTC
TRBJ2-7 . once TRBV5-1 CASSLVQTYEQYF TGCGCCAGCAGCTTGGTCCAGACCTACGAGCAGTACTTC
TRBJ2-6 . . TRBV5-1 CASSAGGGVGANVLTF TGCGCCAGCAGCGCGGGTGGCGGGGTTGGGGCCAACGTCCTGACTTTC
TRBJ1-2 . . TRBV5-1 CASSLDQTNYGYTF TGCGCCAGCAGCTTGGATCAGACTAACTATGGCTACACCTTC
TRBJ2-7 . . TRBV9 CASSVAGKTGNEQYF TGTGCCAGCAGCGTAGCCGGGAAAACAGGGAACGAGCAGTACTTC
TRBJ2-5 . . TRBV19 CASSNIIEDAQETQYF TGTGCCAGTAGTAACATAATAGAGGACGCGCAAGAGACCCAGTACTTC
TRBJ1-4 . . TRBV7-9 CASSLGPVPQKLFF TGTGCCAGCAGCTTAGGACCGGTCCCCCAAAAACTGTTTTTT
TRBJ1-1 . . TRBV4-3 CASSQDVLGTGTEAFF TGCGCCAGCAGCCAAGATGTGTTGGGGACGGGCACTGAAGCTTTCTTT
TRBJ2-5 . once TRBV28 CASRAGLQGEETQYF TGTGCCAGCAGAGCAGGACTACAGGGAGAAGAGACCCAGTACTTC
TRBJ2-3 . . TRBV18 CASSPPVRDTQYF TGTGCCAGCTCACCCCCCGTTAGGGATACGCAGTATTTT
TRBJ1-6 TRBD1 . TRBV7-6 CASSRSGTVNSPLHF TGTGCCAGCAGCAGAAGCGGGACAGTCAATTCACCCCTCCACTTT
TRBJ2-7 . . TRBV2 CASSDLQASEQYF TGTGCCAGCAGTGATCTGCAAGCGAGCGAGCAGTACTTC
TRBJ2-3 TRBD2 . TRBV4-2 CASSQDFGTSGASSTDTQYF TGTGCCAGCAGCCAAGATTTTGGGACTAGCGGGGCGTCTAGCACAGATACGCAGTATTTT
TRBJ2-7 . . TRBV5-1 CASSLQGTVPYEQYF TGCGCCAGCAGCTTACAGGGCACGGTCCCTTACGAGCAGTACTTC
TRBJ2-5 . once TRBV28 CASSLSWETQYF TGTGCCAGCAGTTTATCATGGGAGACCCAGTACTTC